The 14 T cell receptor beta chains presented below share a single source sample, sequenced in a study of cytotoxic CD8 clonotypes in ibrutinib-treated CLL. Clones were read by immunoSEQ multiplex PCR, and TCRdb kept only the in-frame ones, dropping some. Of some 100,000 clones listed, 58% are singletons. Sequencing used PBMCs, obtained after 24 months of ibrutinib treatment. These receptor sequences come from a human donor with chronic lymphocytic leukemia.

DNA of the CDR3: TGCAGCGTGGAGTCGACAGGGTTCGGGGGATCCGAGCAGTACTTC. This sequence encodes CSVESTGFGGSEQYF. This chain connects TRBV29-1 to TRBJ2-7; D may be TRBD1 (7 bases). V lost 6 bases, J lost 6 bases, and 24 bases lay in between. The length of the CDR3 is 15 residues. Germline V CDR1 and CDR2: SQVTM, ANQGSEA.

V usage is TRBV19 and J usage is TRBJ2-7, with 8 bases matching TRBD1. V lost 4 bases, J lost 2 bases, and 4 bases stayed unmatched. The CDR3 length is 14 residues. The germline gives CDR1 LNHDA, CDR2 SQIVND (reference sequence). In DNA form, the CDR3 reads TGTGCCAGTAGTAGGACAGGGACTGCCTACGAGCAGTACTTC. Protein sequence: CASSRTGTAYEQYF.

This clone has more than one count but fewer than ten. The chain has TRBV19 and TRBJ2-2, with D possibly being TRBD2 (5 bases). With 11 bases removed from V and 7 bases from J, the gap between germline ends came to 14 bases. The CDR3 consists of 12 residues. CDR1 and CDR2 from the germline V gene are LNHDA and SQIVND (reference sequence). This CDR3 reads CAWSGAVGELFF. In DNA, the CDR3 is TGTGCCTGGAGCGGCGCGGTCGGGGAGCTGTTTTTT.

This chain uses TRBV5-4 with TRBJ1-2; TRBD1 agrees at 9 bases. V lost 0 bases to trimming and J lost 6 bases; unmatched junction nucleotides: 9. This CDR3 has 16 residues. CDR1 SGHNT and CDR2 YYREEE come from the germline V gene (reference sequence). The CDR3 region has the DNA TGTGCCAGCAGCTTGGCCGAGGGACAGGGTAGAGATGGCTACACCTTC. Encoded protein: CASSLAEGQGRDGYTF.

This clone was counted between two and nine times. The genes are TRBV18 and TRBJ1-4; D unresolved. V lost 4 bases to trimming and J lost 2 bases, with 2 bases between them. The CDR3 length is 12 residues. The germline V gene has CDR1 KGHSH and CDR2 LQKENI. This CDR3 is CASSQTNEKLFF. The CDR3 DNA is TGTGCCAGCTCACAGACTAATGAAAAACTGTTTTTT.

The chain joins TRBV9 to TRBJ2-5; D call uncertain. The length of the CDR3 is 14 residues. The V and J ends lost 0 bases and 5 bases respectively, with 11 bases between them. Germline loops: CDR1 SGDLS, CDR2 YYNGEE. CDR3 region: CASSVEGASETQYF. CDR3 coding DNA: TGTGCCAGCAGCGTAGAGGGTGCCTCGGAGACCCAGTACTTC.

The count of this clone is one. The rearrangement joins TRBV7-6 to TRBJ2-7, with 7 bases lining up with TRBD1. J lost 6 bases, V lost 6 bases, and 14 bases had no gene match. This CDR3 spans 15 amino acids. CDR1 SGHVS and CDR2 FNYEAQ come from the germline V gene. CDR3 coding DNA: TGTGCCAGCAGTCTACAGGCAGGGGGTCAAGGCGAGCAGTACTTC. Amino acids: CASSLQAGGQGEQYF.

DNA of the CDR3: TGCAGCGTTGTCCCCACAGATACGCAGTATTTT. Translated, it gives CSVVPTDTQYF. V gene TRBV29-1 combines with J gene TRBJ2-3; D remains ambiguous. The V end was cut by 4 bases, the J end by 2 bases, with 4 bases between. Per the germline V gene, CDR1 is SQVTM and CDR2 is ANQGSEA. This CDR3 has 11 amino acids.

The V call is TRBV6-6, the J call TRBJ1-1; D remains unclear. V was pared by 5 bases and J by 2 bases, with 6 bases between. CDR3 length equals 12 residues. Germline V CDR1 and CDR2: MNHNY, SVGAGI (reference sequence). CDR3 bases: TGTGCCAGCAGTAATCCAAACACTGAAGCTTTCTTT. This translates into CASSNPNTEAFF.

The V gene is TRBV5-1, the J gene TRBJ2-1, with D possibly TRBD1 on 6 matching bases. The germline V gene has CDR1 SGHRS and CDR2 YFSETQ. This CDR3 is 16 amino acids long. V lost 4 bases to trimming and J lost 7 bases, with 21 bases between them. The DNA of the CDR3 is TGCGCCAGCAGCCTCCGGCCGGCAGGGGCAGGGAATGAGCAGTTCTTC. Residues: CASSLRPAGAGNEQFF. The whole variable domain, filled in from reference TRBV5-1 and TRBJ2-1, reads KAGVTQTPRYLIKTRGQQVTLSCSPISGHRSVSWYQQTPGQGLQFLFEYFSETQRNKGNFPGRFSGRQFSNSRSEMNVSTLELGDSALYLCASSLRPAGAGNEQFFGPGTRLTVL.

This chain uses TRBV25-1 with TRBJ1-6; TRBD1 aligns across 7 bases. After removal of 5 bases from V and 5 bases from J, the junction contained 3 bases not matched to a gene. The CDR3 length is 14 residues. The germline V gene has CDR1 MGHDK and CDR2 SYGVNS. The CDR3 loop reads CASSLGTDNSPLHF. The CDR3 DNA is TGTGCCAGCAGTTTGGGGACAGATAATTCACCCCTCCACTTT.

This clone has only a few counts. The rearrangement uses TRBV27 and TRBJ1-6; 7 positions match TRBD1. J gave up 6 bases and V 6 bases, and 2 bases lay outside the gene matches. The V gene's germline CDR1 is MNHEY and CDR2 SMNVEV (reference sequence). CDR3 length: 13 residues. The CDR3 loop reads CASRDRPNSPLHF. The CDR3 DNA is TGTGCCAGCAGGGACAGGCCTAATTCACCCCTCCACTTT.

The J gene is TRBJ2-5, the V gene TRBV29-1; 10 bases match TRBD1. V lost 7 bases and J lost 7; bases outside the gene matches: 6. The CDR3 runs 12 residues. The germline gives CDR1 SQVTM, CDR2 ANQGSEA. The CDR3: CSGVTGGMTQYF. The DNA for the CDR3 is TGCAGCGGGGTGACAGGGGGCATGACCCAGTACTTC.

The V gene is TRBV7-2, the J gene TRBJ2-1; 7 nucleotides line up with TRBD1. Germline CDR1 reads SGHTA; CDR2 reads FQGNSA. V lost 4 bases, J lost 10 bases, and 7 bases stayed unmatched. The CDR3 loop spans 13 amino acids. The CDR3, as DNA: TGTGCCAGCAGCTGGTACCGGGACAGCGAGCAGTTCTTC. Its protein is CASSWYRDSEQFF.